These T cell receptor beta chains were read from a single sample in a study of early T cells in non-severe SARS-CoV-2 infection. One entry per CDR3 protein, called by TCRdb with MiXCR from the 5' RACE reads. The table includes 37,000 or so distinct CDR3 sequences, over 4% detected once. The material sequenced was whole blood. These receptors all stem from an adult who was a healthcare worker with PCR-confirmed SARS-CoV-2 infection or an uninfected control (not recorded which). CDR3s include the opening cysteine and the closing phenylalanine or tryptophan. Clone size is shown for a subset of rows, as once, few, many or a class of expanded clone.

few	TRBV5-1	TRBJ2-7	CASSLQASPSYEQYF
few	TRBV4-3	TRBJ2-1	CASSQGSRGAGELNEQFF
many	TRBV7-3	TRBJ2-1	CASSPVSGEQFF
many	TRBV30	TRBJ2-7	CAWTISRGEQYF
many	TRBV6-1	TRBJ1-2	CASSESVLTYGYTF
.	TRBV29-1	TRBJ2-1	CSVEQGGPYNEQFF
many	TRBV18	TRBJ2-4	CASSPSKTAPPGNIQYF
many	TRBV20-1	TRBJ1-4	CSARQGGPNEKLFF
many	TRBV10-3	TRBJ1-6	CAIGRDANSPLHF
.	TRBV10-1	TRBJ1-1	CASRSHANTEAFF
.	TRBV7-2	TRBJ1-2	CASSSQWDRGIYGYTF
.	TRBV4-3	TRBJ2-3	CASSQDTPGGIDTQYF
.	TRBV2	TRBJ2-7	CASSEMGQGEQYF
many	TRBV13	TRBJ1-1	CASSHGQFVTEAFF
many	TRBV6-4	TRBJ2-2	CASSKGSDTGELFF
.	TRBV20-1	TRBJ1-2	CSAPGTATNYGYTF
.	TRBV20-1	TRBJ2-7	CSARPLRLAVSYEQYF
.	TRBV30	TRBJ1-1	CAWGGTSREAFF
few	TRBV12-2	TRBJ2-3	CASRPGQPSTDTQYF
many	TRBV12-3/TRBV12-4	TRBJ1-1	CASSLREFTEAFF
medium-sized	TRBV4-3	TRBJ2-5	CASSQGAVETQYF
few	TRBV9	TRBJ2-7	CASSVDPGISYEQYF
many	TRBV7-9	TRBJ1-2	CASSINYGYTF
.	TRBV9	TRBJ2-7	CASSEGGTSGSYEQYF
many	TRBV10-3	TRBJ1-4	CAISESTATNEKLFF
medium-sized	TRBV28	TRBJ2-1	CASSRGPTLYNEQFF
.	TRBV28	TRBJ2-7	CASSTSVGEQYF
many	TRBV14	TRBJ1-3	CASSQGQGAGNTIYF